This TCR beta chain was recovered during a study of blood T cell repertoires in COVID-19. About the study: Collection of acute and convalescent COVID-19 samples took place in the United States, Italy and Spain. Sources were T cells, B-cell-depleted T cells, or PBMCs; the material itself was cDNA or gDNA.

The junction had 6 bases not matched to a gene; V was cut back by 5 bases and J by 5 bases. The V gene's germline CDR1 is MNHEY and CDR2 SVGAGI. The length of the CDR3 is 15 residues. Authors' methods: It was from reference gene primer amplification that nucleated cell counts were estimated. The data were produced by immunoSEQ multiplex PCR, yet TCRdb's version contains in-frame clones alone and is incomplete. Clone size and the V and J calls come from that table; the DNA yielded D and trimming. The repertoire holds 150,000 to 200,000 clones, with more than 90% as singletons. The chain carries TRBV6-5 and TRBJ2-3; 11 nucleotides agree with TRBD2. The specimen was peripheral blood. The clonotype comes from a man in his fifties or sixties with active or convalescent COVID-19. As DNA, the CDR3 is TGTGCCAGCAGTAAGACTAGCGGGATAAGAGATACGCAGTATTTT. Amino acid sequence: CASSKTSGIRDTQYF.